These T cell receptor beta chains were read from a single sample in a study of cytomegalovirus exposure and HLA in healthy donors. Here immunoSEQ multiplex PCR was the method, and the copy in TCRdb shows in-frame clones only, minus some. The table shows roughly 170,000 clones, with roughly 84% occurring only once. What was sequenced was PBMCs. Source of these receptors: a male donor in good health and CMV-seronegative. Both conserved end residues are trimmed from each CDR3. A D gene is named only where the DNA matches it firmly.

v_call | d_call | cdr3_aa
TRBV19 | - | ASRSKVKVGEQF
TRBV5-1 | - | ASSPTRGDTQY
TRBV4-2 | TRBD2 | ASSAPGLAYNEQF
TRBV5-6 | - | ASSSTGRETQY
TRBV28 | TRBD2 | ASSLAAGGSYNEQF
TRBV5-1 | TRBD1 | ASSRDRALGTQY
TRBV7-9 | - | ASSLVPGKENTEAF
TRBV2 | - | ASRRRGPDTQY
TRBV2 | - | ASSELVLGNSPLH
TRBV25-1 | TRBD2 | ASSEGLAGIFTDTQY
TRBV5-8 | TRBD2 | ASSLAGGPYEQY
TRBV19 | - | ASSIQPGASYGYT
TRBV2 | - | ASRAPGGTYNEQF